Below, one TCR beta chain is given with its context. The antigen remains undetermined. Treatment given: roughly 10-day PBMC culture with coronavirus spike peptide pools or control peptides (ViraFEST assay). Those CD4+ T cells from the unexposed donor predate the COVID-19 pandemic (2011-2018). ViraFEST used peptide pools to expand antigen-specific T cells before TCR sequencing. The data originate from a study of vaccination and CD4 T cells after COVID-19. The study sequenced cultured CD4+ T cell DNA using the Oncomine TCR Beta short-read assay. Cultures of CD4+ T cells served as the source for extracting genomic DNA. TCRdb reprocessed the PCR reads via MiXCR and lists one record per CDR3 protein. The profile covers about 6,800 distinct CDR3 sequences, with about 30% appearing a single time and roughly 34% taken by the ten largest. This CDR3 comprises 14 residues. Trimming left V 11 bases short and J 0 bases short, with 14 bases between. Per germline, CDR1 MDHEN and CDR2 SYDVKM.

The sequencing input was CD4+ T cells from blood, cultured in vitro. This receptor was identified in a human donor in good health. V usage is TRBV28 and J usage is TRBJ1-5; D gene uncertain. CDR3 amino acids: CAALPRYSNQPQHF. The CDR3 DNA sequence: TGTGCCGCCCTCCCACGGTATAGCAATCAGCCCCAGCATTTT.